What follows are 10 T cell receptor beta chains derived from one specimen sequenced in a study of cytomegalovirus exposure and HLA in healthy donors. PCR employed 60 Vbeta and 13 Jbeta primers. Sequenced by immunoSEQ multiplex PCR; TCRdb stores in-frame clones only, minus some. The sample yields some 100,000 clones, under 85% seen once. Sequenced: PBMCs. The receptors come from a woman in her 70s in good health and CMV-seropositive.

The chain combines TRBV5-1 with TRBJ1-4; the match to TRBD1 covers 7 bases. Germline V gives CDR1 SGHRS, CDR2 YFSETQ. This CDR3 is built from 15 residues. V dropped 2 bases and J dropped 3; count of bases not matched to a gene: 4. This CDR3 is CASSLGTVPNEKLFF. DNA for the CDR3: TGCGCCAGCAGCTTAGGGACAGTCCCTAATGAAAAACTGTTTTTT. The whole variable domain, remainder taken from reference TRBV5-1 and TRBJ1-4, is KAGVTQTPRYLIKTRGQQVTLSCSPISGHRSVSWYQQTPGQGLQFLFEYFSETQRNKGNFPGRFSGRQFSNSRSEMNVSTLELGDSALYLCASSLGTVPNEKLFFGSGTQLSVL.

V is TRBV14 and J is TRBJ2-7; the D gene is possibly TRBD2 (6 bases). Deletions cut 1 base from V and 2 bases from J, with 15 bases between. The germline V gene encodes CDR1 SGHDN and CDR2 FVKESK. The CDR3 covers 16 residues. The CDR3 DNA reads TGTGCCAGCAGCCAAGTCGGAGGGCCTCGACCCTACGAGCAGTACTTC. The encoded protein is CASSQVGGPRPYEQYF.

In its sample, this clone was seen a few times. The J gene is TRBJ2-1, the V gene TRBV4-3, with D maybe TRBD2 (6 bases). The CDR3 sequence is 17 residues long. Trimming removed 1 base from V and 9 bases from J, with 22 bases in between. Germline loops: CDR1 LGHNA, CDR2 YSLEER. In nucleotides, the CDR3 is TGCGCCAGCAGCCAAGGTACTAGCCCTTCCTTTAGGATTGAGCAGTTCTTC. Translated: CASSQGTSPSFRIEQFF.

The DNA of the CDR3 is TGTGCCAGCAGCAAAGGGACACCCAACAATGAGCAGTTCTTC. Its protein is CASSKGTPNNEQFF. The rearrangement uses TRBV6-1 and TRBJ2-1; TRBD1 is a possible D gene (6 bases). The CDR3 loop spans 14 amino acids. The germline gives CDR1 MNHNS, CDR2 SASEGT. Trimming shortened V by 6 bases and J by 5 bases, and 14 bases separated the two germline ends.

The chain links TRBV10-2 to TRBJ1-2; 9 bases are a match to TRBD1. This CDR3 contains 15 residues. Germline V gives CDR1 WSHSY, CDR2 SAAADI. Germline trimming cut 5 bases from V and 4 bases from J; bases unmatched to any gene: 8. Here the CDR3 reads CASSHPGQGFYGYTF. Written as DNA, the CDR3 is TGCGCCAGCAGTCATCCAGGACAGGGGTTCTATGGCTACACCTTC.

The chain carries TRBV28 and TRBJ1-3; D ambiguous. V lost 6 bases, J lost 3 bases, and 21 bases lay in between. Germline V gene sequence: CDR1 MDHEN, CDR2 SYDVKM. This CDR3 is built from 17 residues. CDR3 DNA sequence: TGTGCCAGCAGGTTACTCCCGGTGGGAGGAGGTGGAAACACCATATATTTT. This sequence encodes CASRLLPVGGGGNTIYF.

Within the sample, this clone is medium-sized. The chain has TRBV28 and TRBJ1-1; D gene unclear. Germline values: CDR1 MDHEN, CDR2 SYDVKM. The V end was cut by 6 bases, the J end by 1 base, with 9 bases between. This CDR3 spans 13 amino acids. CDR3 amino acids: CASRQSGNTEAFF. As DNA, the CDR3 is TGTGCCAGCAGACAGTCTGGGAACACTGAAGCTTTCTTT. Using reference TRBV28 and TRBJ1-1 for the parts outside the CDR3, the full variable domain is DVKVTQSSRYLVKRTGEKVFLECVQDMDHENMFWYRQDPGLGLRLIYFSYDVKMKEKGDIPEGYSVSREKKERFSLILESASTNQTSMYLCASRQSGNTEAFFGQGTRLTVV.

The chain couples TRBV28 to TRBJ1-5, with D possibly being TRBD1 (6 bases). Germline-derived CDR1 and CDR2 are MDHEN and SYDVKM. The CDR3 consists of 16 residues. V was pared by 3 bases and J by 2 bases, with 14 bases between. The CDR3 DNA follows: TGTGCCAGCAGTTTGCGAGGGGGGGTTGGCAATCAGCCCCAGCATTTT. Protein product: CASSLRGGVGNQPQHF.

The rearrangement links TRBV19 to TRBJ2-5; 8 bases align to TRBD1. CDR1 is LNHDA and CDR2 is SQIVND in the germline V gene (reference sequence). This CDR3 region has 14 residues. The J segment lost 5 bases and the V segment lost 4 bases, leaving 6 bases of the junction unmatched. This chain's CDR3 is CASSRQGARETQYF. DNA for the CDR3: TGTGCCAGTAGTAGGCAGGGGGCGAGGGAGACCCAGTACTTC.

This clone was observed a few times. The V gene is TRBV7-9, the J gene TRBJ1-1; 7 nucleotides line up with TRBD1. Germline loops: CDR1 SEHNR, CDR2 FQNEAQ (reference sequence). The CDR3 is 15 amino acids. V lost 5 bases to trimming and J lost 0 bases; unmatched junction nucleotides: 6. CDR3 amino acids: CASSAGQLLNTEAFF. Written as DNA, the CDR3 is TGTGCCAGCAGCGCGGGACAGCTGTTGAACACTGAAGCTTTCTTT.